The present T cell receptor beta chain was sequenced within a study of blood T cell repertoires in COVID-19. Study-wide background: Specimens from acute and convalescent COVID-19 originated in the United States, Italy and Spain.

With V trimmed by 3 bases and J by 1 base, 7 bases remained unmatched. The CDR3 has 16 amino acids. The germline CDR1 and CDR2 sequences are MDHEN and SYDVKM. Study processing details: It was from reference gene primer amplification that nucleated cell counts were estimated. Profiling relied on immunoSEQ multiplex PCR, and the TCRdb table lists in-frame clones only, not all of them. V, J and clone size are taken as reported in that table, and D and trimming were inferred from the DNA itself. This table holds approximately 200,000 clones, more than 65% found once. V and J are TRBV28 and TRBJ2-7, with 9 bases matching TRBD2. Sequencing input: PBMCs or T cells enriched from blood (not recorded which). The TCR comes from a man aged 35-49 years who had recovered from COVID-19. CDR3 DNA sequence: TGTGCCAGCAGTTTTCGGAGCGGGGGGACATCCTACGAGCAGTACTTC. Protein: CASSFRSGGTSYEQYF.